A single sample is the source of the 5 T cell receptor beta chains below, sequenced in a study of PD-L1 blockade in urothelial cancer. TCRdb keeps only in-frame clones here, not all; method: immunoSEQ multiplex PCR. Here the sample spans some 52,000 clones, nearly 85% being singletons. The specimen was PBMCs, collected around atezolizumab (anti-PD-L1) treatment. Receptor source: a man between 35 and 55 years old with urothelial cancer.

The rearrangement joins TRBV2 to TRBJ2-5; tentatively, D is TRBD1 (6 bases). Germline-derived CDR1 and CDR2 are SNHLY and FYNNEI. The CDR3 consists of 14 residues. V was pared by 5 bases and J by 5 bases, with 15 bases between. The CDR3 DNA sequence: TGTGCCAGCAGTATCCAACAGGGAGTTGAGACCCAGTACTTC. Its protein product is CASSIQQGVETQYF. The whole variable domain, remainder taken from reference TRBV2 and TRBJ2-5, is EPEVTQTPSHQVTQMGQEVILRCVPISNHLYFYWYRQILGQKVEFLVSFYNNEISEKSEIFDDQFSVERPDGSNFTLKIRSTKLEDSAMYFCASSIQQGVETQYFGPGTRLLVL.

This clone showed up just once. The chain recombines TRBV7-6 with TRBJ2-1; TRBD2 might be the D (6 bases). Trimming shortened V by 4 bases and J by 7 bases, and 17 bases separated the two germline ends. The CDR3 is made up of 15 amino acids. Per germline, CDR1 SGHVS and CDR2 FNYEAQ. The CDR3 sequence is CASSSEGGPSNEQFF. The CDR3 bases are TGTGCCAGCAGCTCTGAGGGAGGCCCTTCGAATGAGCAGTTCTTC.

The chain combines TRBV30 with TRBJ2-2, with TRBD1 identical over 8 bases. CDR3 length equals 15 residues. V shed 1 base and J 3 bases; nucleotides not matched to a gene: 4. Germline loops: CDR1 GTSNPN, CDR2 SVGIG (reference sequence). CDR3 sequence reads: CAWSGDRRYTGELFF. In DNA form, the CDR3 reads TGTGCCTGGAGTGGGGACAGGAGATACACCGGGGAGCTGTTTTTT.

The genes are TRBV6-5 and TRBJ2-1; 8 bases fit TRBD2. The germline gives CDR1 MNHEY, CDR2 SVGAGI. This CDR3 spans 13 amino acids. After removal of 5 bases from V and 8 bases from J, the junction contained 5 bases not matched to a gene. The CDR3 here is CASSTGTSDEQFF. The CDR3, as DNA: TGTGCCAGCAGTACTGGGACTAGTGATGAGCAGTTCTTC.

V gene TRBV9 combines with J gene TRBJ2-7; TRBD1 agrees at 8 bases. Germline V gives CDR1 SGDLS, CDR2 YYNGEE. The CDR3 runs to 13 residues. J lost 2 bases, V lost 5 bases, and 3 bases had no gene match. Here the CDR3 DNA reads TGTGCCAGCAGTGGGACAGGAGCCTACGAGCAGTACTTC. This sequence encodes CASSGTGAYEQYF. The entire variable domain, with the rest obtained from reference TRBV9 and TRBJ2-7, is as follows: DSGVTQTPKHLITATGQRVTLRCSPRSGDLSVYWYQQSLDQGLQFLIQYYNGEERAKGNILERFSAQQFPDLHSELNLSSLELGDSALYFCASSGTGAYEQYFGPGTRLTVT.